These T cell receptor beta chains were read from a single sample in a study of shared clonotypes between healthy human individuals. Assay used: immunoSEQ multiplex PCR; TCRdb lists only in-frame clones, some missing. Among a few million clones listed, around nine tenths were seen once. Sequencing was done on a sample of naive CD4+ T cells sorted from blood. These receptors were obtained from a man aged 18-30 years in good health. CDR3s include the opening cysteine and the closing phenylalanine or tryptophan. A D gene is named only where the DNA matches it firmly. Rows give clone size only sometimes, using once, few, many, or a class for an expanded clone.

CDR3aa	CDR3nt	v_gene	j_gene	d_gene	abundance
CAWSGRGLNTDTQYF	TGTGCCTGGAGTGGCCGGGGTTTGAACACAGATACGCAGTATTTT	TRBV30	TRBJ2-3	-	-
CASSLGPGVAKNIQYF	TGTGCCAGCAGCTTAGGGCCTGGGGTGGCCAAAAACATTCAGTACTTC	TRBV7-9	TRBJ2-4	-	-
CASSASGQGPNSPLHF	TGTGCCAGCAGCGCCAGCGGACAGGGACCTAATTCACCCCTCCACTTT	TRBV7-9	TRBJ1-6	TRBD1	-
CASSDGYWQETQYF	TGTGCCAGCAGTGACGGGTACTGGCAAGAGACCCAGTACTTC	TRBV6-1	TRBJ2-5	-	-
CAISESGLGYTF	TGTGCCATCAGTGAGTCAGGGCTCGGCTACACCTTC	TRBV10-3	TRBJ1-2	-	-
CASSVTSGASLYNEQFF	TGTGCCAGCAGCGTCACTAGCGGGGCAAGCCTCTACAATGAGCAGTTCTTC	TRBV7-2	TRBJ2-1	TRBD2	-
CASSRGSYNEQFF	TGTGCCAGCTCACGGGGATCCTACAATGAGCAGTTCTTC	TRBV18	TRBJ2-1	-	-
CASRGQGQNTGELFF	TGTGCCAGCAGGGGACAGGGGCAGAACACCGGGGAGCTGTTTTTT	TRBV28	TRBJ2-2	TRBD1	once
CASSQDRSTDTQYF	TGTGCCAGCAGCCAAGATCGCAGCACAGATACGCAGTATTTT	TRBV4-2	TRBJ2-3	-	-
CASSEIHYQGSGANVLTF	TGTGCCAGCAGCGAGATCCATTATCAGGGCTCTGGGGCCAACGTCCTGACTTTC	TRBV6-4	TRBJ2-6	-	-
CASRTNRAGMNTEAFF	TGTGCCAGCAGAACGAACAGGGCTGGGATGAACACTGAAGCTTTCTTT	TRBV28	TRBJ1-1	-	once
CASTGGGSQGYGYTF	TGTGCCAGTACCGGAGGGGGGTCTCAAGGGTATGGCTACACCTTC	TRBV19	TRBJ1-2	-	few